This T cell receptor (beta chain) was identified in a study of STAT3 mutations in large granular lymphocyte leukemia. A remark on this clone: Its antigen is as yet unknown.

The CDR3 length is 15 residues. Germline V gene data show CDR1 as MNHNY and CDR2 as SVGAGI (reference sequence). V shed 6 bases and J shed 8 bases, with 19 bases lying between them. Findings and limits, study-wide: Treatment regimens differed across patients between samplings. At least one immunodominant TCR beta clonotype appeared in every T-cell large granular lymphocyte leukemia patient.

Clones were read by immunoSEQ multiplex PCR, and TCRdb kept only the in-frame ones, dropping some. The sample contains 25,000 to 40,000 clones, approximately 86% of which appear only once. The sequencing sample was made of peripheral blood mononuclear cells. This clonotype was sampled from a man aged 55 to 70 with T-cell large granular lymphocyte leukemia. Some clones in this sample may be carry-over from other donors' samples. The chain has TRBV6-6 and TRBJ1-4; D is possibly TRBD1 (6 bases). The CDR3 sequence is CASRPPGQGREKLFF. In nucleotides, the CDR3 is TGTGCCAGCAGACCTCCGGGACAAGGGAGGGAAAAACTGTTTTTT.